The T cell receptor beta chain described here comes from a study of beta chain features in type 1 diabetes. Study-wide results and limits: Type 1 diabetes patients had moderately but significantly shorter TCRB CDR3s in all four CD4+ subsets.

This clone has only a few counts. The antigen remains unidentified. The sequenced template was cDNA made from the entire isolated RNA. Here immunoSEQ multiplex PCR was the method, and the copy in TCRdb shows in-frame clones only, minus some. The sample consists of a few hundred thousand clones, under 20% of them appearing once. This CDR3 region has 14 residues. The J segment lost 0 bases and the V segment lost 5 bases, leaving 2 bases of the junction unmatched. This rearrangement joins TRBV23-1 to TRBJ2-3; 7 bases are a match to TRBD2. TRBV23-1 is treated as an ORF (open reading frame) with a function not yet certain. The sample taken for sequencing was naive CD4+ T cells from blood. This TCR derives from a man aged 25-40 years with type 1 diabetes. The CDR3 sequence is CASSAGASTDTQYF. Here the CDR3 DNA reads TGCGCCAGCAGTGCGGGAGCTAGCACAGATACGCAGTATTTT.